This T cell receptor (beta chain) is drawn from a study of T cells after posttransplantation cyclophosphamide. Study results and caveats: Recipient CMV seropositivity and CMV reactivation strongly tracked TRB clonality. Skin or GI-infiltrating T cells shared few TRB sequences with blood.

The data were produced by immunoSEQ multiplex PCR, yet TCRdb's version contains in-frame clones alone and is incomplete. This sample comprises 37,000 or so clones, none seen once only. V lost 9 bases and J lost 3; bases outside the gene matches: 9. The germline CDR1 and CDR2 sequences are SNHLY and FYNNEI. This CDR3 region has 14 residues. Many counts were recorded for this clone. Its antigen remains unknown. On the day of bone marrow donation, the related graft donor provided peripheral blood. The TCR originated in a man younger than 45 in good health and a related stem cell transplant donor. The source material was PBMCs. The chain has TRBV2 and TRBJ2-7; 9 bases match TRBD1. The chain's CDR3 is CASHPGQGFYEQYF. The DNA of the CDR3 is TGTGCCAGTCATCCGGGACAGGGTTTCTACGAGCAGTACTTC. Based on the CDR3 plus reference TRBV2 and TRBJ2-7, the full variable domain is EPEVTQTPSHQVTQMGQEVILRCVPISNHLYFYWYRQILGQKVEFLVSFYNNEISEKSEIFDDQFSVERPDGSNFTLKIRSTKLEDSAMYFCASHPGQGFYEQYFGPGTRLTVT.